Sequencing of this T cell receptor beta chain was carried out in a study of T cells in Graves' hyperthyroidism and ophthalmopathy. In the study overall: Peripheral blood was obtained at initial diagnosis, preceding any treatment.

CDR3 size: 15 residues. Between the trimmed V and J ends, which lost 2 bases and 7 bases, there was a span of 14 bases. Looked up from germline, CDR1 is SEHNR and CDR2 is FQNEAQ (reference sequence). The investigators amplified TCR beta CDR3 regions from RNA transcripts. During a first-round RT-PCR of the TCR CDR3, the HTBI primer set was used. TCRdb ran MiXCR on the multiplex PCR reads and lists one entry per CDR3 protein. The sample has about 590,000 distinct CDR3 sequences; less than 20% are singletons. This clonotype was sampled from a woman aged 25-40 years with Graves' hyperthyroidism. The chain has TRBV7-9 and TRBJ2-2, with D possibly called TRBD1 or TRBD2 (5 bases each). Sample: blood. In DNA form, the CDR3 reads TGTGCCAGCAGCTTAACGGGGACCCCTGACGGGGAGCTGTTTTTT. As protein: CASSLTGTPDGELFF.